Sequencing of this T cell receptor beta chain was carried out in a study of T cell responses to AZD1222 COVID-19 vaccine. TCRdb's copy holds only in-frame clones and misses some; the assay was immunoSEQ multiplex PCR. The sample comprises 95,000 to 150,000 clones, more than 70% of which are singletons, and 1.5% to 1.8% rests with the top ten. General study results and limits: Among spike-specific TCRs, nearly half reportedly target unmutated variant regions. Clonal diversity may have been underestimated in mostly white British donors. Among those given AZD1222, only 5 to 7 were seropositive at baseline. Receipt of two AZD1222 doses was followed by a rise in Spike-specific TCR breadth and depth.

V trimming: 4 bases; J trimming: 4 bases; junction bases outside the gene matches: 9. This CDR3 contains 17 residues. Germline assignment: CDR1 KGHSH and CDR2 LQKENI. This clone was observed a single time. Its specificity is not known. The sequence came from an adult in good health. Sequenced material: peripheral blood, taken on day 0 of AZD1222 vaccination. The chain carries TRBV18 and TRBJ2-3, with 12 positions matching TRBD2. The CDR3 DNA follows: TGTGCCAGCTCACGGACTAGCGGGATGTCCAGACCAGATACGCAGTATTTT. It translates to CASSRTSGMSRPDTQYF. Based on the CDR3 plus reference TRBV18 and TRBJ2-3, the full variable domain is NAGVMQNPRHLVRRRGQEARLRCSPMKGHSHVYWYRQLPEEGLKFMVYLQKENIIDESGMPKERFSAEFPKEGPSILRIQQVVRGDSAAYFCASSRTSGMSRPDTQYFGPGTRLTVL.